Below, 28 T cell receptor beta chains from the same sample are listed, as sequenced in a study of cytomegalovirus exposure and HLA in healthy donors. PCR was performed using 60 Vbeta and 13 Jbeta primers. This table comes from immunoSEQ multiplex PCR, and its TCRdb copy is limited to in-frame clones, with some not included. The repertoire holds approximately 150,000 clones, with under 85% as singletons. The sample taken for sequencing was PBMCs. The source is a woman younger than 45 in good health and CMV-seronegative.

This chain joins TRBV4-3 and TRBJ2-1; 14 nucleotides line up with TRBD2. The CDR3 has 17 amino acids. Germline V gene lookup returns CDR1 LGHNA and CDR2 YSLEER. J gave up 8 bases and V 1 base, and 7 bases lay outside the gene matches. The CDR3 sequence: CASSQGAGTSGRYEQFF. CDR3 DNA sequence: TGCGCCAGCAGCCAAGGGGCTGGGACTAGCGGGAGATATGAGCAGTTCTTC.

This chain joins TRBV29-1 and TRBJ2-7; 10 nucleotides align to TRBD1. Germline V gene data show CDR1 as SQVTM and CDR2 as ANQGSEA. Losses at the gene ends were 1 base for V and 2 bases for J; bases not matched to a gene: 5. This CDR3 is built from 15 residues. The CDR3 DNA is TGCAGCGTTGAAGTCACCGGGACAGGGGCCTACGAGCAGTACTTC. Protein product: CSVEVTGTGAYEQYF.

The chain employs TRBV6-1 and TRBJ1-4, with D uncertain. Trimming took 7 bases from V and 5 from J, leaving 8 bases between them. CDR1 is MNHNS and CDR2 is SASEGT in the germline V gene. CDR3 length equals 12 residues. DNA of the CDR3: TGTGCCAGCACGGGGTACAATGAAAAACTGTTTTTT. Its protein is CASTGYNEKLFF.

The chain uses TRBV5-6 and TRBJ1-2, with 9 bases identical to TRBD1. V gave up 4 bases and J gave up 4 bases; unmatched junction bases: 8. CDR1 is SGHDT and CDR2 is YYEEEE in the germline V gene. The CDR3 loop spans 15 amino acids. CDR3 loop: CASSEDRGYSYGYTF. The CDR3 nucleotides read TGTGCCAGCAGCGAGGACAGGGGATATAGCTATGGCTACACCTTC.

The CDR3: CASSLDRDETYEQYF. CDR3 sequence (DNA): TGTGCCAGCAGCTTAGACCGGGATGAGACCTACGAGCAGTACTTC. The chain recombines TRBV7-2 with TRBJ2-5, with a weak D call TRBD2 (5 bases). The J call is in doubt because the DNA end fits TRBJ2-7 better. Germline V lookup: CDR1 SGHTA, CDR2 FQGNSA. This CDR3 region has 15 residues.

The rearrangement links TRBV20-1 to TRBJ2-1, with TRBD2 matching over 7 bases. V trimming: 6 bases; J trimming: 6 bases; junction bases outside the gene matches: 2. Per the germline V gene, CDR1 is DFQATT and CDR2 is SNEGSKA (reference sequence). The CDR3 sequence is 11 residues long. The CDR3 DNA reads TGCAGTGCGGGGGGGGGCAATGAGCAGTTCTTC. It encodes CSAGGGNEQFF.

This clone was seen only a few times. J is TRBJ2-7 and V is TRBV11-1; a possible D gene is TRBD2 (5 bases). The germline gives CDR1 SGHAT, CDR2 FQDESV (reference sequence). This CDR3 comprises 13 residues. V lost 1 base and J 6 bases, leaving 10 bases between the germline ends. DNA of the CDR3: TGTGCCAGCAGCTTAGATTTAGGGAGCGAGCAGTACTTC. This translates into CASSLDLGSEQYF.

This rearrangement joins TRBV5-1 to TRBJ2-5, with TRBD2 as a possible D gene (7 bases). TRBJ2-7 matches the DNA end more closely, so the J call is doubtful. Germline values: CDR1 SGHRS, CDR2 YFSETQ. This CDR3 has 16 amino acids. The CDR3 protein is CASSSEGGALSYEQYF. For the CDR3, the DNA is TGCGCCAGCAGCTCCGAAGGGGGGGCCCTCTCCTACGAGCAGTACTTC.

This chain links TRBV5-1 with TRBJ2-6; TRBD2 might be the D (6 bases). Trimming removed 0 bases from V and 0 bases from J, with 10 bases in between. The germline V gene encodes CDR1 SGHRS and CDR2 YFSETQ. The CDR3 spans 17 residues. CDR3 bases: TGCGCCAGCAGCTTGGCGGAGGGCCGCTCTGGGGCCAACGTCCTGACTTTC. It encodes CASSLAEGRSGANVLTF.

V is TRBV27 and J is TRBJ2-1, with D perhaps matching TRBD2 (5 bases). The CDR3 is 13 amino acids. V was pared by 2 bases and J by 9 bases, with 11 bases between. Germline V CDR1 and CDR2: MNHEY, SMNVEV (reference sequence). The CDR3 DNA is TGTGCCAGCAGTTTAACTAGAAGGAGTGAGCAGTTCTTC. Translation: CASSLTRRSEQFF.

The gene calls are TRBV4-3 and TRBJ2-7; tentatively, D is TRBD1 (6 bases). This CDR3 is 16 amino acids long. Trimming took off 0 bases at V and 4 bases at J, with 16 bases between the two ends. In germline, CDR1 is LGHNA, CDR2 YSLEER. In nucleotides, the CDR3 is TGCGCCAGCAGCCAAGATCTCGCAGGGGTTGGGTACGAGCAGTACTTC. It is translated as CASSQDLAGVGYEQYF.

This clone was observed a handful of times. The V and J genes are TRBV5-1 and TRBJ2-2; D might be TRBD1 (6 bases). This CDR3 has 15 residues. Germline lookup yields CDR1 SGHRS and CDR2 YFSETQ. Trimming stripped 1 base from V and 0 bases from J, with 7 bases between. Here the CDR3 DNA reads TGCGCCAGCAGCTTGCAGGGGCCGAACACCGGGGAGCTGTTTTTT. Protein product: CASSLQGPNTGELFF.

The V and J genes are TRBV19 and TRBJ1-5; 8 bases align to TRBD1. There are 14 residues in the CDR3. V shed 5 bases, J shed 7 bases, and the junction held 7 bases outside the gene matches. Per the germline V gene, CDR1 is LNHDA and CDR2 is SQIVND (reference sequence). The DNA for the CDR3 is TGTGCCAGTAGTCCGAGACAGGGGAGGCAGCCCCAGCATTTT. It codes for CASSPRQGRQPQHF.

The chain combines TRBV7-7 with TRBJ2-2; 7 positions match TRBD1. The CDR3 runs 15 residues. Looked up from germline, CDR1 is SSHAT and CDR2 is FNYEAQ (reference sequence). The V and J ends lost 8 bases and 4 bases, in that order; junction bases with no gene match: 10. The DNA of the CDR3 is TGTGCCAGCGGGACGACAGGGTTTGCCACCGGGGAGCTGTTTTTT. As protein: CASGTTGFATGELFF.

This clone has only a few counts. The V call is TRBV6-5, the J call TRBJ2-6; maybe TRBD1 (5 bases). There are 16 residues in the CDR3. CDR1 is MNHEY, CDR2 SVGAGI, per germline. V lost 2 bases to trimming and J lost 0 bases, with 8 bases between them. The CDR3 is CASSYRGYSGANVLTF. CDR3 nucleotide sequence: TGTGCCAGCAGTTACAGGGGCTACTCTGGGGCCAACGTCCTGACTTTC.

The chain combines TRBV7-2 with TRBJ1-4, with D perhaps matching TRBD1 (5 bases). Between the trimmed V and J ends, which lost 4 bases and 8 bases, there was a span of 17 bases. The CDR3 runs 15 residues. CDR1 and CDR2 (germline): SGHTA, FQGNSA. CDR3 nucleotides: TGTGCCAGCAGCTCCTCAGCGGGAACAGGAGAAAAACTGTTTTTT. This sequence encodes CASSSSAGTGEKLFF.

The V gene is TRBV9, the J gene TRBJ1-5; tentatively, D is TRBD1 (5 bases). The CDR3 consists of 14 residues. Germline-derived CDR1 and CDR2 are SGDLS and YYNGEE. V was pared by 2 bases and J by 6 bases, with 12 bases between. Written as DNA, the CDR3 is TGTGCCAGCAGCGTTTCAAGCGGGACTCAGCCCCAGCATTTT. This codes for CASSVSSGTQPQHF.

This chain uses TRBV4-1 with TRBJ2-5, with 10 bases aligning to TRBD2. Unmatched junction bases numbered 8, after V lost 0 bases and J lost 4 bases. CDR1 is MGHRA and CDR2 is YSYEKL in the germline V gene. The CDR3 length is 17 residues. DNA of the CDR3: TGCGCCAGCAGCCAAGAGAGGCTAGCGGGGGACCGAGAGACCCAGTACTTC. Protein: CASSQERLAGDRETQYF.

The chain is built from TRBV11-2 and TRBJ2-1, with 11 positions matching TRBD2. Germline CDR1 is SGHAT and CDR2 is FQNNGV. The CDR3 loop spans 16 amino acids. V lost 3 bases and J lost 8; bases outside the gene matches: 9. CDR3 protein: CASSFLTSGTPHEQFF. In DNA, the CDR3 is TGTGCCAGCAGCTTCCTGACTAGCGGGACCCCCCATGAGCAGTTCTTC. The variable domain in full, with the rest retrieved from reference TRBV11-2 and TRBJ2-1, is EAGVAQSPRYKIIEKRQSVAFWCNPISGHATLYWYQQILGQGPKLLIQFQNNGVVDDSQLPKDRFSAERLKGVDSTLKIQPAKLEDSAVYLCASSFLTSGTPHEQFFGPGTRLTVL.

The rearrangement uses TRBV27 and TRBJ2-1; TRBD2 matches at 9 bases. Germline V gene sequence: CDR1 MNHEY, CDR2 SMNVEV (reference sequence). The CDR3 loop spans 16 amino acids. Trimming removed 2 bases from V and 5 bases from J; junction bases left unmatched: 7. The CDR3 reads CASSLVRGRGNNEQFF. In DNA, the CDR3 is TGTGCCAGCAGTTTAGTCCGCGGGAGGGGGAACAATGAGCAGTTCTTC.

The chain couples TRBV4-1 to TRBJ2-1, with D perhaps matching TRBD2 (5 bases). This CDR3 contains 15 residues. Trimming took 8 bases from V and 0 from J, leaving 14 bases between them. The germline V gene encodes CDR1 MGHRA and CDR2 YSYEKL. In DNA, the CDR3 is TGCGCCAGCGGCAGACTAACCGGCTCCTACAATGAGCAGTTCTTC. Residues: CASGRLTGSYNEQFF.

This chain uses TRBV15 with TRBJ1-4; D ambiguous. This CDR3 has 13 residues. The germline gives CDR1 LNHNV, CDR2 YYDKDF (reference sequence). Trimming took 8 bases from V and 0 from J, leaving 7 bases between them. The CDR3 DNA reads as TGTGCCACCCAGGTTGCAACTAATGAAAAACTGTTTTTT. Its translation is CATQVATNEKLFF.

V gene TRBV5-4 combines with J gene TRBJ1-1; D is unresolved. Deletions cut 0 bases from V and 4 bases from J, with 13 bases between. Germline lookup yields CDR1 SGHNT and CDR2 YYREEE (reference sequence). The CDR3 consists of 15 residues. CDR3: CASSLGEYGGTEAFF. DNA for the CDR3: TGTGCCAGCAGCTTGGGGGAGTATGGTGGCACTGAAGCTTTCTTT.

The V and J genes are TRBV9 and TRBJ2-5; 9 bases map to TRBD1. Germline CDR1 and CDR2: SGDLS and YYNGEE. V shed 2 bases, J shed 5 bases, and the junction held 7 bases outside the gene matches. This CDR3 has 15 amino acids. The CDR3 sequence is CASSVRDRELETQYF. DNA of the CDR3: TGTGCCAGCAGCGTCCGGGACAGGGAGCTGGAGACCCAGTACTTC.

This clone was found a few times. The chain recombines TRBV14 with TRBJ1-2; D remains ambiguous. The CDR3 runs to 15 residues. The germline CDR1 and CDR2 sequences are SGHDN and FVKESK. V lost 1 base to trimming and J lost 4 bases, with 13 bases between them. CDR3 in amino acids: CASSQVGGRTYGYTF. CDR3 coding DNA: TGTGCCAGCAGCCAAGTAGGAGGGAGGACCTATGGCTACACCTTC. Using reference TRBV14 and TRBJ1-2 for the parts outside the CDR3, the full variable domain is EAGVTQFPSHSVIEKGQTVTLRCDPISGHDNLYWYRRVMGKEIKFLLHFVKESKQDESGMPNNRFLAERTGGTYSTLKVQPAELEDSGVYFCASSQVGGRTYGYTFGSGTRLTVV.

The genes are TRBV9 and TRBJ2-3; the D gene is possibly TRBD2 (6 bases). V was shortened by 0 bases and J by 3 bases, with 26 bases between the two germline ends. Germline V gene lookup returns CDR1 SGDLS and CDR2 YYNGEE. The CDR3 has 20 amino acids. In nucleotides, the CDR3 is TGTGCCAGCAGCGTAGAACCTCCCACGGCGGGAACTTGGAAGACAGATACGCAGTATTTT. Protein: CASSVEPPTAGTWKTDTQYF.

The chain carries TRBV29-1 and TRBJ2-1; possible D gene TRBD2, 6 bases. The V and J ends lost 7 bases and 4 bases respectively, with 14 bases between them. The CDR3 is 13 amino acids. Germline values: CDR1 SQVTM, CDR2 ANQGSEA. Here the CDR3 reads CSDRESTYNEQFF. The CDR3 DNA reads as TGCAGCGATCGGGAGAGTACTTACAATGAGCAGTTCTTC.

The chain couples TRBV27 to TRBJ1-1; D gene unclear. There are 13 residues in the CDR3. Germline V gene lookup returns CDR1 MNHEY and CDR2 SMNVEV (reference sequence). V was shortened by 3 bases and J by 5 bases, with 10 bases between the two germline ends. The CDR3 nucleotides read TGTGCCAGCAGTTTGCACACTAAGACTGAAGCTTTCTTT. Protein: CASSLHTKTEAFF.